Described below is a single TCR beta chain sequence and its context. V was pared by 5 bases and J by 1 base, with 9 bases between. Per the germline V gene, CDR1 is SQVTM and CDR2 is ANQGSEA. The CDR3 runs 13 residues. With random hexamers, 0.5 to 1 ug RNA was reverse transcribed. TCRdb processed the immunoSEQ multiplex PCR reads anew with MiXCR; each CDR3 protein has one entry. The data contain 170,000 or so distinct CDR3 sequences, roughly 96% of them singletons. Sequencing of TCR beta drew on CD8+ and CD4+ T cells from blood. Both CD4+ and CD8+ T cells were negatively isolated, and TEMRA cells underwent FACS enrichment. These data originate in a study of CD8 T cells in Susac syndrome.

This sequence was found in a human donor with multiple sclerosis. This chain joins TRBV29-1 and TRBJ2-1; a possible D gene is TRBD2 (5 bases). Sample: CD8+ T cells from PBMCs. CDR3 sequence (DNA): TGCAGCGTTCCGGGGAAATCCTACAATGAGCAGTTCTTC. It specifies CSVPGKSYNEQFF.